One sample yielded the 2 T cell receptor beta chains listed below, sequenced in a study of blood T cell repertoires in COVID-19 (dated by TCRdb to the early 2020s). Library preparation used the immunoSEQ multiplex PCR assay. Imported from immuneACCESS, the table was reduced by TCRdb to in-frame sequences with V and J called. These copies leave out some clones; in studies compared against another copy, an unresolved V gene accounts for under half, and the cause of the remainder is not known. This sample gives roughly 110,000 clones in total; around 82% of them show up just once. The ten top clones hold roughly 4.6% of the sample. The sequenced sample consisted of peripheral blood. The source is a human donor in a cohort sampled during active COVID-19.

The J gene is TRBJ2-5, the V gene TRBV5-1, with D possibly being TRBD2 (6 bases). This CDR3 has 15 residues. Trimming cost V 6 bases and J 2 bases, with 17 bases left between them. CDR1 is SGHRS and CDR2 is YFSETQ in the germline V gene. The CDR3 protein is CASNLGGKLQETQYF. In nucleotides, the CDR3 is TGCGCCAGCAACCTGGGGGGAAAACTTCAAGAGACCCAGTACTTC.

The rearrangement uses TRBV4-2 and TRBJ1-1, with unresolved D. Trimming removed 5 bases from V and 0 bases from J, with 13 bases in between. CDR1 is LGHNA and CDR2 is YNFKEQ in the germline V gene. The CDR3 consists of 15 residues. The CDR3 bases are TGTGCCAGCAGCGACGGAGGAGGTATGAACACTGAAGCTTTCTTT. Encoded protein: CASSDGGGMNTEAFF.